The rows below give T cell receptor beta chains drawn from one sample of a study of blood T cell repertoires in COVID-19. TCRdb keeps only in-frame clones here, not all; method: immunoSEQ multiplex PCR. This repertoire shows around 240,000 clones, around 88% found once; its top ten account for roughly 1.9%. Source material: PBMCs or T cells enriched from blood (not recorded which). These receptors all come from a woman aged 45-65 years who had recovered from COVID-19. CDR3s include the opening cysteine and the closing phenylalanine or tryptophan. Fields, in order: V gene, clone size, D gene, J gene, CDR3 protein, CDR3 DNA. The D gene is left open where the match is weak. Only part of the rows carry a size: once, few, many, or a class if the clone is expanded.

v_call: TRBV25-1
clone_size: NA
d_call: TRBD1
j_call: TRBJ1-4
cdr3_aa: CASTLGDRKLFF
cdr3_nt: TGTGCCAGCACATTAGGGGACAGGAAACTGTTTTTT

v_call: TRBV9
clone_size: NA
d_call: TRBD1
j_call: TRBJ1-2
cdr3_aa: CASSVQGAYGYTF
cdr3_nt: TGTGCCAGCAGCGTCCAGGGGGCCTATGGCTACACCTTC

v_call: TRBV30
clone_size: NA
d_call: NA
j_call: TRBJ1-5
cdr3_aa: CAWSAQGPAPQHF
cdr3_nt: TGTGCCTGGAGTGCCCAGGGTCCGGCGCCCCAGCATTTT

v_call: TRBV2
clone_size: NA
d_call: TRBD2
j_call: TRBJ2-2
cdr3_aa: CASSEWSSGGAAGELFF
cdr3_nt: TGTGCCAGCAGTGAATGGTCTAGCGGGGGGGCCGCCGGGGAGCTGTTTTTT

v_call: TRBV4-1
clone_size: NA
d_call: TRBD1
j_call: TRBJ1-1
cdr3_aa: CASSQADRGNTEAFF
cdr3_nt: TGCGCCAGCAGCCAAGCCGACAGGGGGAACACTGAAGCTTTCTTT

v_call: TRBV9
clone_size: NA
d_call: TRBD2
j_call: TRBJ2-3
cdr3_aa: CASSVRAGVVDTQYF
cdr3_nt: TGTGCCAGCAGCGTAAGAGCGGGAGTAGTAGATACGCAGTATTTT

v_call: TRBV3-1/TRBV3-2
clone_size: NA
d_call: NA
j_call: TRBJ2-5
cdr3_aa: CASSQGDWTQETQYF
cdr3_nt: TGTGCCAGCAGCCAAGGGGACTGGACACAAGAGACCCAGTACTTC

v_call: TRBV6-5
clone_size: NA
d_call: NA
j_call: TRBJ1-1
cdr3_aa: CASSRGQGGTEAFF
cdr3_nt: TGTGCCAGCAGTCGAGGTCAGGGAGGCACTGAAGCTTTCTTT

v_call: TRBV10-1
clone_size: NA
d_call: NA
j_call: TRBJ1-2
cdr3_aa: CASSPSGSAGYTF
cdr3_nt: TGCGCCAGCAGTCCTAGCGGCTCGGCGGGCTACACCTTC

v_call: TRBV21-1
clone_size: NA
d_call: NA
j_call: TRBJ1-1
cdr3_aa: CASSPHTNTEAFF
cdr3_nt: TGTGCCAGCAGCCCACACACGAACACTGAAGCTTTCTTT

v_call: TRBV28
clone_size: NA
d_call: NA
j_call: TRBJ2-3
cdr3_aa: CASSRASTDTQYF
cdr3_nt: TGTGCCAGCTCCAGGGCTTCCACAGATACGCAGTATTTT

v_call: TRBV6-2/TRBV6-3
clone_size: once
d_call: TRBD2
j_call: TRBJ2-7
cdr3_aa: CASSYLLAGETYEQYF
cdr3_nt: TGTGCCAGCAGTTACTTACTAGCGGGGGAGACCTACGAGCAGTACTTC

v_call: TRBV6-5
clone_size: NA
d_call: NA
j_call: TRBJ1-2
cdr3_aa: CASNRDHGYTF
cdr3_nt: TGTGCCAGCAACAGGGACCATGGCTACACCTTC

v_call: TRBV28
clone_size: NA
d_call: TRBD1
j_call: TRBJ2-2
cdr3_aa: CATKGAENTGELFF
cdr3_nt: TGTGCCACAAAGGGGGCGGAGAACACCGGGGAGCTGTTTTTT

v_call: TRBV4-3
clone_size: NA
d_call: TRBD2
j_call: TRBJ2-1
cdr3_aa: CASSQEIAGAPYNEQFF
cdr3_nt: TGCGCCAGCAGCCAAGAAATCGCGGGAGCCCCCTACAATGAGCAGTTCTTC

v_call: TRBV27
clone_size: NA
d_call: TRBD1
j_call: TRBJ1-6
cdr3_aa: CASRINTNRGYNSPLHF
cdr3_nt: TGTGCCAGCCGGATAAATACTAACAGGGGCTATAATTCACCCCTCCACTTT

v_call: TRBV18
clone_size: NA
d_call: TRBD1
j_call: TRBJ1-1
cdr3_aa: CASSPLQGGAFF
cdr3_nt: TGTGCCAGCTCACCCCTACAGGGGGGCGCTTTCTTT

v_call: TRBV5-5
clone_size: NA
d_call: TRBD1
j_call: TRBJ2-5
cdr3_aa: CASSARDRKETQYF
cdr3_nt: TGTGCCAGCAGCGCCCGGGACAGAAAAGAGACCCAGTACTTC

v_call: TRBV7-3
clone_size: NA
d_call: TRBD2
j_call: TRBJ2-1
cdr3_aa: CASSLGTSGVDGKQFF
cdr3_nt: TGTGCCAGCAGCTTAGGGACTAGCGGGGTTGATGGGAAGCAGTTCTTC

v_call: TRBV7-9
clone_size: NA
d_call: NA
j_call: TRBJ1-4
cdr3_aa: CASSGQINEKLFF
cdr3_nt: TGTGCCAGCAGCGGACAAATAAACGAAAAACTGTTTTTT